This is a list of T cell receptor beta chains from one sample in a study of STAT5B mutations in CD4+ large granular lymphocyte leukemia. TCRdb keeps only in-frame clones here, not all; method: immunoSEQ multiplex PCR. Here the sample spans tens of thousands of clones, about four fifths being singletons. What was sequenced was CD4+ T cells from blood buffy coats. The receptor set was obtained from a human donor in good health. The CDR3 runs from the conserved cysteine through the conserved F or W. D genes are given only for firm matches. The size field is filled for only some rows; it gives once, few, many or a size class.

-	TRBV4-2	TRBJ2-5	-	-	CASSSSGQGAGETQYF
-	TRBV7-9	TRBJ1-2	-	TGTGCCAGCAGCTTAGGAGTTGGGGGGAATGGCTACACCTTC	CASSLGVGGNGYTF
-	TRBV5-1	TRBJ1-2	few	TGCGCCAGCAGCACCGGGGATTTGCTTAACTATGGCTACACCTTC	CASSTGDLLNYGYTF
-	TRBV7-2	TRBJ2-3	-	TGTGCCAGCAGCTTAGGGGGGCTAGCGGTGGGGTGGGATACGCAGTATTTT	CASSLGGLAVGWDTQYF
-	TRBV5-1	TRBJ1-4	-	TGCGCCAGCAGCTTGGTGGGGGCAACTAATGAAAAACTGTTTTTT	CASSLVGATNEKLFF
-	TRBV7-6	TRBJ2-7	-	TGTGCCAGCAGCTTAGGGGGGCGGGGGATATACGAGCAGTACTTC	CASSLGGRGIYEQYF
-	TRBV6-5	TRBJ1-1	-	TGTGCCAGCAGCCCCGGCGGGGTCGGTTTGACTGAAGCTTTCTTT	CASSPGGVGLTEAFF
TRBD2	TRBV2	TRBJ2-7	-	TGTGCCAGCAACCCTAGCGGCTACGAGCAGTACTTC	CASNPSGYEQYF
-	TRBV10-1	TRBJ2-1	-	TGCGCCAGCAGTGATGAGTCGCCCTACAATGAGCAGTTCTTC	CASSDESPYNEQFF
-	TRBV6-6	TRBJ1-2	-	TGTGCCAGCAGTTCGCCATCCCTTAACTATGGCTACACCTTC	CASSSPSLNYGYTF
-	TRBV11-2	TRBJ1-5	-	TGTGCCAGCAGCCTTAGGCCAAACAGGGCTACCAATCAGCCCCAGCATTTT	CASSLRPNRATNQPQHF
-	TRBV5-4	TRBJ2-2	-	TGTGCCAGCAGCTTGGCCAAGATAGCGAACACCGGGGAGCTGTTTTTT	CASSLAKIANTGELFF
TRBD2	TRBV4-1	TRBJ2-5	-	TGCGCCAGCAGCCCTAGCGGGGGGAAGCAAGAGACCCAGTACTTC	CASSPSGGKQETQYF
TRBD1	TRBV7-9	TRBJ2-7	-	TGTGCCAGCAGCTTAGAAGGGGGCCTTACGTACGAGCAGTACTTC	CASSLEGGLTYEQYF
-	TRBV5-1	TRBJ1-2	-	TGCGCCAGCAGCTCCCCGGACAAACTGTATGGCTACACCTTC	CASSSPDKLYGYTF
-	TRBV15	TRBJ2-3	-	TGTGCCACCAGAGGGGCCAACCCCGACCACACAGATACGCAGTATTTT	CATRGANPDHTDTQYF
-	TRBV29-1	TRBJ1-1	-	TGCAGCGTTGAAGACTGGGGTGAAGCTTTCTTT	CSVEDWGEAFF
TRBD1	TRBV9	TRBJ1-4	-	TGTGCCAGCAGCACCGACAGGGGTGGTGAAAAACTGTTTTTT	CASSTDRGGEKLFF
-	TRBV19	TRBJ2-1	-	TGTGCCAGTAGTATGGGGAGCTCCTACAATGAGCAGTTCTTC	CASSMGSSYNEQFF
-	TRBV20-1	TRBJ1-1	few	TGCAGTGGTTTGAGGAACACTGAAGCTTTCTTT	CSGLRNTEAFF
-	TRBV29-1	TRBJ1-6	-	TGCAGCGTTGACACAGGCCCGGGTTCACCCCTCCACTTT	CSVDTGPGSPLHF
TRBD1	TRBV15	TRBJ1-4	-	TGTGCCACCAGCAGAGAGGGGACAGCGAATGAAAAACTGTTTTTT	CATSREGTANEKLFF
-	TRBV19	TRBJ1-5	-	TGTGCCAGTGGGGAGCGTCAGCCCCAGCATTTT	CASGERQPQHF
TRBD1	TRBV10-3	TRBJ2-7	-	TGTGCCATCAGTGAGAATACAGGGGCCCCCCGCGAGCAGTACTTC	CAISENTGAPREQYF
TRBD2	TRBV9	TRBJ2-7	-	TGTGCCAGCAGCGTAGATCTAGCGGAAGGCGCTACTTACTACGAGCAGTACTTC	CASSVDLAEGATYYEQYF
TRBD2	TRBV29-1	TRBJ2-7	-	TGCAGCGTTAAAGGACTAGGCCCCTACGAGCAGTACTTC	CSVKGLGPYEQYF
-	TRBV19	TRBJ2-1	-	TGTGCCAGTAGCCATCAGGGAGATGAGCAGTTCTTC	CASSHQGDEQFF
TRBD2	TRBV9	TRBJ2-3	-	TGTGCCAGCAGCGTAGAAGTAGCGGGGGGGCCTGTGTTT	CASSVEVAGGPVF
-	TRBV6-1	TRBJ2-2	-	TGTGCCAGCAAGGTCAGCCCTAACACCGGGGAGCTGTTTTTT	CASKVSPNTGELFF
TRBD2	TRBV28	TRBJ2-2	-	TGTGCCAGCAGTACGGGGGGGCCTAGGACCGGGGAGCTGTTTTTT	CASSTGGPRTGELFF
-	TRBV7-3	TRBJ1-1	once	TGTGCCAGCAGCCAGACAGTCCAGGGTGAAGCTTTCTTT	CASSQTVQGEAFF
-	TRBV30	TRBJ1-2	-	TGTGCCTGGAGTGCACAGAGGAACTATGGCTACACCTTC	CAWSAQRNYGYTF
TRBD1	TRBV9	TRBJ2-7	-	TGTGCCAGCAGTAGGACAGGGGGCTACGAGCAGTACTTC	CASSRTGGYEQYF
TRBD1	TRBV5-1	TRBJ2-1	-	TGCGCCAGCAGCTATACCGGGACAGGGAGATTAAATGAGCAGTTCTTC	CASSYTGTGRLNEQFF
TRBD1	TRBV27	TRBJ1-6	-	TGTGCCAGCAGTTTTTGGGACAGGGGTTATTCACCCCTCCACTTT	CASSFWDRGYSPLHF
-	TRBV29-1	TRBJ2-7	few	TGCAGCGTTCTTCTTTCCTACGAGCAGTACTTC	CSVLLSYEQYF
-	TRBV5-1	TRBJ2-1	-	TGCGCCAGCAGCCCCCGGGTGAGCGGCCCCTTAGGCGAGCAGTTCTTC	CASSPRVSGPLGEQFF
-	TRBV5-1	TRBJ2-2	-	TGCGCCAGCAGTGAGACAGCGAACACCGGGGAGCTGTTTTTT	CASSETANTGELFF
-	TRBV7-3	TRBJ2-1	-	TGTGCCAGCAGCTTAACTGGTAGCGTGTACAATGAGCAGTTCTTC	CASSLTGSVYNEQFF
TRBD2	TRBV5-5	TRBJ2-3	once	TGTGCCAGCAGCCGTACTAGCGGGAGGGCCTATTACACAGATACGCAGTATTTT	CASSRTSGRAYYTDTQYF
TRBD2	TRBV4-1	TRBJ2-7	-	TGCGCCAGCAGCCAAGATGGGCTAGCGGGAATCTACGAGCAGTACTTC	CASSQDGLAGIYEQYF
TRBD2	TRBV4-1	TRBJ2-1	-	TGCGCCAGCAGCCCAGGACTAGCGGGGGGGTTGAGGTCCTACAATGAGCAGTTCTTC	CASSPGLAGGLRSYNEQFF
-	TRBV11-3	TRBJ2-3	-	TGTGCCAGCAGCACCCCGGAGGTGTGGGATCCAGGAGCAGATACGCAGTATTTT	CASSTPEVWDPGADTQYF
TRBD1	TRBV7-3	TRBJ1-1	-	TGTGCCAGCAGCTTAGGACAGGGCTTGAACACTGAAGCTTTCTTT	CASSLGQGLNTEAFF
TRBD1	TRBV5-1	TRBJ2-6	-	TGCGCCAGCAGCCGTACAGGGGGCGCCTCTGGGGCCAACGTCCTGACTTTC	CASSRTGGASGANVLTF